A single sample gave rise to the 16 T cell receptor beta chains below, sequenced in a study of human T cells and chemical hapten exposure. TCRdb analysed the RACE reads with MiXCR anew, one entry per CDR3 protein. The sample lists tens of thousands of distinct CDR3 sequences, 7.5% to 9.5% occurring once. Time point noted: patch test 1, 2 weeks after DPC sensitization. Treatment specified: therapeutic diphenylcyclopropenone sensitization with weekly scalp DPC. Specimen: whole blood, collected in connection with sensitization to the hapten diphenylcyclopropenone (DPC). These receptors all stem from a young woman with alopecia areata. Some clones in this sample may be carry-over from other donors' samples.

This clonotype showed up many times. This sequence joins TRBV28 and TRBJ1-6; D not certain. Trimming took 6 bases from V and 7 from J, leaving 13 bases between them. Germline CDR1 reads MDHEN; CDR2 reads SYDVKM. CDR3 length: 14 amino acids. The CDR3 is CASRLGYGNSPLHF. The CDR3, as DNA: TGTGCCAGCAGGTTGGGGTATGGGAATTCACCCCTCCACTTT.

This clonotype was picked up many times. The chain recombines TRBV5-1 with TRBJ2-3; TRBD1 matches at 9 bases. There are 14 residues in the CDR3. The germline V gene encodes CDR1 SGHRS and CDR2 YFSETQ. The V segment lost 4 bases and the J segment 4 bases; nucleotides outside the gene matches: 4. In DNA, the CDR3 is TGCGCCAGCAGCGTGGGACAGGGACCAGATACGCAGTATTTT. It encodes CASSVGQGPDTQYF.

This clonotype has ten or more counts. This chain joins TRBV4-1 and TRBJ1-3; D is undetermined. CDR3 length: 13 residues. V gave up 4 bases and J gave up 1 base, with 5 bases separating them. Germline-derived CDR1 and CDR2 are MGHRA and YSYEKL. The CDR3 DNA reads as TGCGCCAGCAGCCGACCATCTGGAAACACCATATATTTT. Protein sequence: CASSRPSGNTIYF.

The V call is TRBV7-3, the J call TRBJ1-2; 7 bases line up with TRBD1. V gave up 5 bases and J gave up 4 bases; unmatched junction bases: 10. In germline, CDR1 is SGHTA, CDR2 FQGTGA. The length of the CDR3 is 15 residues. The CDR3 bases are TGTGCCAGCAGCGCGGAAACAGGGGTGGCCTATGGCTACACCTTC. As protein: CASSAETGVAYGYTF.

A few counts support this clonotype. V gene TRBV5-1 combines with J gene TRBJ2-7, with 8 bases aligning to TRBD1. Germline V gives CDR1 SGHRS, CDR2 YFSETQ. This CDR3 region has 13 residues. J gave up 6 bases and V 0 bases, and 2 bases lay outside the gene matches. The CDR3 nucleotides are TGCGCCAGCAGCTTGGTGACAGGGGCCGAGCAGTACTTC. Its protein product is CASSLVTGAEQYF.

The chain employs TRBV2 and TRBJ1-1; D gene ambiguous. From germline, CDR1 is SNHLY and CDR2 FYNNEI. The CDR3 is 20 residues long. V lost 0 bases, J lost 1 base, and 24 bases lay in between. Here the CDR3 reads CASSEAVKKIVRARNTEAFF. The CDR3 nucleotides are TGTGCCAGCAGTGAAGCGGTTAAAAAGATCGTCCGGGCCAGGAACACTGAAGCTTTCTTT.

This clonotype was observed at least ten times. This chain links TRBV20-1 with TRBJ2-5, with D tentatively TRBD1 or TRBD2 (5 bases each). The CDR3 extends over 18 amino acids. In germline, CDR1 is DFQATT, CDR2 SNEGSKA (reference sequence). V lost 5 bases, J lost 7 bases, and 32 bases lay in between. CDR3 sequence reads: CSAPPKGSAGTRVATQYF. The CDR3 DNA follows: TGCAGTGCTCCACCTAAGGGGAGCGCCGGCACTAGGGTAGCGACCCAGTACTTC.

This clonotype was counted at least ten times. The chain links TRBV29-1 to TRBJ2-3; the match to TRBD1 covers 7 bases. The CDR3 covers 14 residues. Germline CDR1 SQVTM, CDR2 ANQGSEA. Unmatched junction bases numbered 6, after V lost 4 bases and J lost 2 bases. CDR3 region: CSVGRDRITDTQYF. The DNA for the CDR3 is TGCAGCGTTGGTCGGGACAGAATCACAGATACGCAGTATTTT.

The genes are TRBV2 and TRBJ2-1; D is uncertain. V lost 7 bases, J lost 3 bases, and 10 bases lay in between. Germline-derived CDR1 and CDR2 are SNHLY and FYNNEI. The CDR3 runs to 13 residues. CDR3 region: CASTQTSYNEQFF. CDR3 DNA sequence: TGTGCCAGCACCCAGACGAGCTACAATGAGCAGTTCTTC.

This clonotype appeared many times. Here the CDR3 reads CSCPGGNLNEQYF. In nucleotides, the CDR3 is TGCAGCTGTCCAGGGGGCAATTTGAACGAGCAGTACTTC. The V and J genes are TRBV29-1 and TRBJ2-7, with 8 positions matching TRBD1. J was trimmed by 5 bases and V by 8 bases; bases with no gene match: 11. This CDR3 region has 13 residues. From germline, CDR1 is SQVTM and CDR2 ANQGSEA.

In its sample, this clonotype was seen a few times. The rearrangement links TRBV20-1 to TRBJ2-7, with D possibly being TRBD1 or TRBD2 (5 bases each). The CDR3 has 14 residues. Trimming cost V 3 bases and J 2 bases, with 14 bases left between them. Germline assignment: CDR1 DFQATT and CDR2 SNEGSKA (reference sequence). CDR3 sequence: CSASGGYPPYEQYF. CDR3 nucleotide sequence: TGCAGTGCTAGTGGGGGTTACCCCCCCTACGAGCAGTACTTC.

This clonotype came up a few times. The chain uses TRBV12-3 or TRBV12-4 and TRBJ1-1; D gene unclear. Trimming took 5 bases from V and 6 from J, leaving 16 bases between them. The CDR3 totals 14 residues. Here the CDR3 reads CASSPRAIRAEAFF. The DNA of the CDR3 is TGTGCCAGCAGTCCTAGGGCGATAAGGGCTGAAGCTTTCTTT.

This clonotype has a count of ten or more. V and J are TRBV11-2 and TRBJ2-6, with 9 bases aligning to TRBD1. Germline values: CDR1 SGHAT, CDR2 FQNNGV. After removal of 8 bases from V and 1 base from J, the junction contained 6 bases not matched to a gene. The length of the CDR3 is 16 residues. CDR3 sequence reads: CASPGQGYSGANVLTF. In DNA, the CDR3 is TGTGCCAGCCCGGGACAGGGTTATTCTGGGGCCAACGTCCTGACTTTC.

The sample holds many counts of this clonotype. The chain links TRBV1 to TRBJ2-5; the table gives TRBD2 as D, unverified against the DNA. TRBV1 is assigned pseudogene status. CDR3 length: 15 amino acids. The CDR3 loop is CTSSQGSGEQETQYF. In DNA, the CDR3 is TGCACCAGCAGCCAAGGTAGCGGGGAGCAAGAGACCCAGTACTTC.

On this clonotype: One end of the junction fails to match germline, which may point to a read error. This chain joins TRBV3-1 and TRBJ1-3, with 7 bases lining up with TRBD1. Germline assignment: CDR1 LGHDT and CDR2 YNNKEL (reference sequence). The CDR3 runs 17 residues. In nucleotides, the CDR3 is TGTGCCAGCAACCAAGAAAGACAGGGCAATTCTGGAAACACCATATATTTT. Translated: CASNQERQGNSGNTIYF. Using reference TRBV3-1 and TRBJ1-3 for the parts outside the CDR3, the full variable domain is DTAVSQTPKYLVTQMGNDKSIKCEQNLGHDTMYWYKQDSKKFLKIMFSYNNKELIINETVPNRFSPKSPDKAHLNLHINSLELGDSAVYFCASNQERQGNSGNTIYFGEGSWLTVV.

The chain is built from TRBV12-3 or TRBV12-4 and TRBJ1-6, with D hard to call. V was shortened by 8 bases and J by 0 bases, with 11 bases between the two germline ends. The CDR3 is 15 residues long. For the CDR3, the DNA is TGTGCCAGCTCGGTCGGGAGCTCCTATAATTCACCCCTCCACTTT. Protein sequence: CASSVGSSYNSPLHF.